This T cell receptor (beta chain) emerged from a study of PD-1 blockade in classical Hodgkin lymphoma. Relapses following autologous stem cell transplantation were seen in all patients, with brentuximab vedotin exposure varying. This clone was detected only once. Profiling relied on immunoSEQ multiplex PCR, and the TCRdb table lists in-frame clones only, not all of them. The sample shows fewer than 110,000 clones, around 89% of them seen only once. The specimen was peripheral blood mononuclear cells (PBMCs), collected before the second cycle of nivolumab. The receptor was isolated from a human donor with classical Hodgkin lymphoma.

The chain's CDR3 is CAWDRQGGLYEQYF. Written as DNA, the CDR3 is TGTGCCTGGGATCGACAGGGGGGTCTCTACGAGCAGTACTTC. The chain uses TRBV30 and TRBJ2-7; 9 nucleotides line up with TRBD1. V was pared by 5 bases and J by 3 bases, with 8 bases of the junction left unmatched. The CDR3 sequence is 14 residues long. Germline V CDR1 and CDR2: GTSNPN, SVGIG (reference sequence).